This is a list of T cell receptor beta chains from one sample in a study of patients and donors after allogeneic stem cell transplantation. TCRdb fed the RT-PCR reads into MiXCR, producing one record per CDR3 protein. The data show around 200,000 distinct CDR3 sequences, roughly two fifths seen once. What was sequenced was blood, either unsorted or a sorted T cell fraction (not recorded which). Receptors were obtained from a human donor who was either an allogeneic HSCT recipient or a stem cell or donor lymphocyte infusion donor (not recorded which). It is not recorded whose cells these are; they may come from a transplant donor. Both conserved end residues are part of each CDR3. The D gene is left open where the match is weak. Clone sizes are given selectively: once, few, many, or a class where the clone is expanded.

TRBJ1-2	TRBV7-2	few	NA	TGTGCCAGCAGCTCTACCTGGACAGCCTATGGCTACACCTTC	CASSSTWTAYGYTF
TRBJ2-1	TRBV6-2/TRBV6-3	NA	TRBD2	TGTGCCAGCAGTTACTCGACTAGCGGATTTTACAATGAGCAGTTCTTC	CASSYSTSGFYNEQFF
TRBJ1-5	TRBV28	NA	NA	TGTGCCAGCAGTCCGAATCCCAGGGGCGGGCGCAATCAGCCCCAGCATTTT	CASSPNPRGGRNQPQHF
TRBJ1-1	TRBV20-1	few	TRBD1	TGCAGTGCTAGAGGACAGGGGCGCGAAGCTTTCTTT	CSARGQGREAFF
TRBJ2-1	TRBV9	few	NA	TGTGCCAGCAGCGTAGACCCAGGGAGCTCCTACAATGAGCAGTTCTTC	CASSVDPGSSYNEQFF
TRBJ1-6	TRBV7-2	NA	NA	TGTGCCAGCAGCTGGCACAGGGTCGTGGATTCACCCCTCCACTTT	CASSWHRVVDSPLHF
TRBJ1-2	TRBV5-1	NA	NA	TGCGCCAGCAGCTTAGGCCCGACAGAGCTCTCTGGCTACACCTTC	CASSLGPTELSGYTF
TRBJ2-7	TRBV5-1	NA	NA	TGCGCCAGCAGCTTGGACCTCATCGACGAGCAGTACTTC	CASSLDLIDEQYF
TRBJ2-7	TRBV3-1	NA	NA	TGTGCCAGCAGCCAAGATACCTACGAGCAGTACTTC	CASSQDTYEQYF
TRBJ2-1	TRBV10-3	NA	NA	TGTGCCACCTGGCCCCAGGGGACGACCTACAATGAGCAGTTCTTC	CATWPQGTTYNEQFF
TRBJ1-2	TRBV5-1	NA	TRBD1	TGCGCCAGCAGTCTGACGGGACAGACATTCAAAAATGGCTACACCTTC	CASSLTGQTFKNGYTF